Listed below are T cell receptor beta chains from one sample, sequenced in a study of T cells in Graves' hyperthyroidism and ophthalmopathy. Each CDR3 protein gets one entry after TCRdb re-called the multiplex PCR reads with MiXCR. The sample lists some 500,000 distinct CDR3 sequences, approximately 14% occurring once. The material sequenced was blood. The receptors originated from a woman younger than 35 with Graves' hyperthyroidism. Both conserved end residues are part of each CDR3. The order of the fields is J gene, clone size, V gene, D gene, CDR3 DNA, CDR3 protein. A D gene is named only where the DNA matches it firmly. The listing skips clone size in some rows; elsewhere it reads once, few, many or a size class.

TRBJ2-1 many TRBV3-1 NA TGTGCCAGCAGCCAAGGGGGAGAATATGAGCAGTTCTTC CASSQGGEYEQFF
TRBJ2-6 many TRBV19 TRBD1 TGTGCCAGTAGTTCGGACAGGGCAGCCTCTGGGGCCAACGTCCTGACTTTC CASSSDRAASGANVLTF
TRBJ2-2 many TRBV19 TRBD1 TGTGCCAGTCTCACCGGGACAGGGGGAATTACCGGGGAGCTGTTTTTT CASLTGTGGITGELFF
TRBJ2-1 many TRBV11-1 TRBD2 TGTGCCAGCAGCATCCTAGCGGCCTCCTACAATGAGCAGTTCTTC CASSILAASYNEQFF
TRBJ2-5 many TRBV6-1 NA TGTGCCAGCGGTCGTACCCAAGAGACCCAGTACTTC CASGRTQETQYF
TRBJ1-2 NA TRBV6-1 NA TGTGCCACCTCACGGGAAGTAGGAGGCTACACCTTC CATSREVGGYTF
TRBJ2-2 NA TRBV9 NA TGTGCCAGCAGCGTAGATCGCTTCACCGGGGAGCTGTTTTTT CASSVDRFTGELFF
TRBJ2-5 many TRBV29-1 NA TGCAGCGTGTCACCACCAGGGGAGACCCAGTACTTC CSVSPPGETQYF
TRBJ2-7 many TRBV2 NA TGTGCCAGCAATTACAGGGTGAAGCACGAGCAGTACTTC CASNYRVKHEQYF
TRBJ2-2 many TRBV19 TRBD2 TGTGCCAGTAGTCCCTTGGGACTAGGGAACACCGGGGAGCTGTTTTTT CASSPLGLGNTGELFF
TRBJ2-2 NA TRBV24-1 TRBD2 TGTGCCACCAGTGAAAGCGGGAGGGACACCGGGGAGCTGTTTTTT CATSESGRDTGELFF
TRBJ1-2 NA TRBV20-1 TRBD1 TGCAGTGCTACTCGGGACAGGGGCTATGGCTACACCTTC CSATRDRGYGYTF
TRBJ1-6 many TRBV12-3/TRBV12-4 TRBD1 TGTGCCAGCTCGACAGGGTTGGCCCTCCACTTT CASSTGLALHF
TRBJ1-6 many TRBV2 TRBD1 TGTGCCTGGACAGGGACGGGGAATTCACCCCTCCACTTT CAWTGTGNSPLHF
TRBJ1-1 many TRBV12-3/TRBV12-4 TRBD1 TGTGCCAGCAGTTTCGGACAGGGTGAAGCTTTCTTT CASSFGQGEAFF
TRBJ1-4 NA TRBV7-2 TRBD1 TGTGCCAGCAGCCGGACAGGGCATAATGAAAAACTGTTTTTT CASSRTGHNEKLFF
TRBJ1-2 many TRBV24-1 NA TGTGCCACCAGTGGTATGGACTACGGCTACACCTTC CATSGMDYGYTF
TRBJ1-4 many TRBV30 TRBD1 TGTGCCTACCGACAGGGGGAGGGAAAACTGTTTTTT CAYRQGEGKLFF
TRBJ2-5 NA TRBV9 NA TGTGCCAGCAGCCCCAGACTGTCGACAAAAGTCTCGGGGGTGGTGGAGACCCAGTACTTC CASSPRLSTKVSGVVETQYF
TRBJ2-1 NA TRBV9 TRBD2 TGTGCCAGCAGCGTAGCCCCGGCGGGAGGGCGAGATGAGCAGTTCTTC CASSVAPAGGRDEQFF
TRBJ2-7 many TRBV3-1 TRBD2 TGTGCCAGCAGCCGCCTAGCTAGCGGAGCCTACGAGCAGTACTTC CASSRLASGAYEQYF
TRBJ1-1 many TRBV18 TRBD1 TGTGCCAGCTCACCGGACAGGGCGCCGAACACTGAAGCTTTCTTT CASSPDRAPNTEAFF
TRBJ1-6 many TRBV11-3 TRBD1 TGTGCCAGCAGTCTAGCCGGGACAGGGACTTCACCCCTCCACTTT CASSLAGTGTSPLHF
TRBJ2-1 few TRBV7-3 NA TGTGCCAGCAGCACGCGGACCGACAATGAGCAGTTCTTC CASSTRTDNEQFF
TRBJ2-3 many TRBV5-1 NA TGCGCCAGCAGCTTCGCAGGGGCGGGAGCTGGCACAGATACGCAGTATTTT CASSFAGAGAGTDTQYF
TRBJ2-7 few TRBV20-1 TRBD2 TGCAGTGCTAGAGTCCCTAGCGGAGCCTACGAGCAGTACTTC CSARVPSGAYEQYF
TRBJ2-3 many TRBV6-1 TRBD2 TGTGCCAGCAGAGCGGGGGTAAGCACAGATACGCAGTATTTT CASRAGVSTDTQYF
TRBJ2-2 many TRBV27 NA TGTGCCAGCAGTTTAAACGGACCGAACACCGGGGAGCTGTTTTTT CASSLNGPNTGELFF
TRBJ2-3 few TRBV19 TRBD2 TGTGCCAGTAGTCCACTCCCCGGGACTAGCGGCACAGATACGCAGTATTTT CASSPLPGTSGTDTQYF
TRBJ2-2 NA TRBV5-1 TRBD2 TGCGCCAGCAGCCTGGGACTAGCGGGAGAGGTAACCGGGGAGCTGTTTTTT CASSLGLAGEVTGELFF
TRBJ2-1 many TRBV11-3 TRBD2 TGTGCCAGCAGCTTTAGGCTAGCGGGAAGGTTGGAGCAGTTCTTC CASSFRLAGRLEQFF
TRBJ2-3 NA TRBV19 NA TGTGCCAGTAGTATAAAGGCGCTCGCGGTGGATACGCAGTATTTT CASSIKALAVDTQYF
TRBJ2-3 many TRBV20-1 NA TGCAGTGCTAGAGATCCCTACACAGATACGCAGTATTTT CSARDPYTDTQYF
TRBJ2-5 NA TRBV13 NA TGTGCCAGCAGCTTAGGGACCCCAGGAGAGACCCAGTACTTC CASSLGTPGETQYF
TRBJ2-7 many TRBV5-1 NA TGCGCCAGCAGCACACAGGGCAATCCCATCTACGAGCAGTACTTC CASSTQGNPIYEQYF
TRBJ2-7 NA TRBV12-5 NA TGTGCTAGTGGCCGATGGGACCACGAGCAGTACTTC CASGRWDHEQYF
TRBJ2-3 once TRBV20-1 NA TGCAGTGCTATGGGGGCGGCCCGCACAGATACGCAGTATTTT CSAMGAARTDTQYF
TRBJ2-2 many TRBV18 NA TGTGCCAGCTCACCACCGCATACCGGGGAGCTGTTTTTT CASSPPHTGELFF
TRBJ1-2 NA TRBV18 NA TGTGCCAGCTCACCAGGGAGTTTATGGGATGGCTACACCTTC CASSPGSLWDGYTF
TRBJ1-1 many TRBV11-2 NA TGTGCCAGCAGCCCCGCAGGACGGGAAGCTTTCTTT CASSPAGREAFF
TRBJ1-5 many TRBV15 TRBD1 TGTGCCACCAGCAGGGACAGGGGCATCAATCAGCCCCAGCATTTT CATSRDRGINQPQHF
TRBJ2-1 many TRBV27 TRBD1 TGTGCCAGCAGTTTAAGGGGACAGGGGGCGGGGGGGTACAATGAGCAGTTCTTC CASSLRGQGAGGYNEQFF
TRBJ1-1 NA TRBV12-3/TRBV12-4 NA TGTGCCAGCAGTTTAGTACTGGGCGGGCCTGAAGCTTTCTTT CASSLVLGGPEAFF
TRBJ2-1 NA TRBV9 TRBD2 TGTGCCAGCAGTGAGCGCCGACTAGCGGGGGGCGAGCAGTTCTTC CASSERRLAGGEQFF
TRBJ2-7 many TRBV11-2 NA TGTGCCAGCAGCTTAGGTCTAGCGTTTTCCCCAAAGGCCTACGAGCAGTACTTC CASSLGLAFSPKAYEQYF
TRBJ2-1 NA TRBV5-6 NA TGTGCCAGCAGCTTGGGCCCGCTCAAACCCAATGAGCAGTTCTTC CASSLGPLKPNEQFF
TRBJ1-1 few TRBV3-1 NA TGTGCCAGCAGCCAAATTACTAGTTTTGCGAGGAACACTGAAGCTTTCTTT CASSQITSFARNTEAFF
TRBJ2-5 many TRBV20-1 TRBD2 TGCAGTGCTAGATCCCTAGCGGGAGGGTCCTTAGAAGAGACCCAGTACTTC CSARSLAGGSLEETQYF